Listed below are T cell receptor beta chains from one sample, sequenced in a study of T-cell reconstitution after alpha-beta-depleted transplantation in children. TCRdb re-called the PCR reads through MiXCR, storing one row per CDR3 protein. The sample yields approximately 350,000 distinct CDR3 sequences, about 9.3% seen once. The source material was PBMCs from the stem cell graft donor, sampled from the stem cell graft. All receptors derive from a human donor who donated a stem cell graft to a child with acute lymphoblastic leukemia. Each CDR3 is given with its conserved first and last residue. A D gene is named only where the DNA matches it firmly. The listing skips clone size in some rows; elsewhere it reads once, few, many or a size class.

TRBV10-3,few,TRBJ2-6,NA,CAISESGGSGANVLTF,TGTGCCATCAGTGAGTCTGGAGGTTCTGGGGCCAACGTCCTGACTTTC
TRBV20-1,few,TRBJ2-5,TRBD2,CSASPGLAGGSLKTQYF,TGCAGTGCTAGCCCGGGACTAGCGGGAGGAAGCTTGAAGACCCAGTACTTC
TRBV12-3/TRBV12-4,NA,TRBJ2-7,NA,CASRSTVTYEQYF,TGTGCCAGCAGATCGACAGTAACCTACGAGCAGTACTTC
TRBV10-1,many,TRBJ2-1,TRBD2,CASSEAGGWNEQFF,TGCGCCAGCAGTGAAGCGGGAGGGTGGAATGAGCAGTTCTTC
TRBV5-1,NA,TRBJ2-1,NA,CASRSDGNNCNEQFF,TGCGCCAGCAGATCTGACGGGAATAACTGCAATGAGCAGTTCTTC
TRBV4-3,few,TRBJ2-3,TRBD1,CASSHDRVGTDTQYF,TGCGCCAGCAGCCACGACAGGGTTGGCACAGATACGCAGTATTTT
TRBV15,few,TRBJ2-7,NA,CATSRDGGMGDRYEQYF,TGTGCCACCAGCAGAGATGGGGGTATGGGAGATCGATACGAGCAGTACTTC
TRBV7-6,NA,TRBJ2-5,TRBD2,CASSLARSGSLETQYF,TGTGCCAGCAGCTTAGCGCGGAGCGGGAGTTTAGAGACCCAGTACTTC
TRBV10-3,few,TRBJ2-5,TRBD1,CAISVRGRGRETQYF,TGTGCCATCAGTGTCAGGGGGCGCGGGCGAGAGACCCAGTACTTC
TRBV7-3,few,TRBJ2-3,NA,CASSLGTSPPTDTQYF,TGTGCCAGCAGCTTAGGAACTAGCCCTCCCACAGATACGCAGTATTTT
TRBV5-1,NA,TRBJ2-1,TRBD2,CASSLGLAGGFYNEQFF,TGCGCCAGCAGCTTGGGTCTAGCGGGAGGGTTCTACAATGAGCAGTTCTTC
TRBV15,many,TRBJ1-4,NA,CATAGAAGGEKLFF,TGTGCCACCGCGGGGGCAGCCGGGGGTGAAAAACTGTTTTTT
TRBV5-1,NA,TRBJ2-7,TRBD2,CVSSWRDGGDGEQYF,TGCGTCAGCAGCTGGAGGGACGGGGGGGACGGCGAGCAGTACTTC
TRBV4-1,NA,TRBJ2-7,NA,CASRDAGATPYEQYF,TGCGCCAGCAGGGACGCCGGGGCCACCCCCTACGAGCAGTACTTC
TRBV18,many,TRBJ1-1,TRBD1,CASSPRDRPNTEAFF,TGTGCCAGCTCACCACGGGACAGGCCGAACACTGAAGCTTTCTTT
TRBV4-3,few,TRBJ2-2,NA,CASSQSTGVNTGELFF,TGCGCCAGCAGCCAAAGTACCGGAGTGAACACCGGGGAGCTGTTTTTT
TRBV28,few,TRBJ1-5,TRBD1,CASEPGQGINQPQHF,TGTGCCAGCGAGCCGGGACAGGGGATCAATCAGCCCCAGCATTTT
TRBV4-3,few,TRBJ2-1,NA,CASSQDGRVISIYQDEQFF,TGCGCCAGCAGCCAAGACGGCAGGGTTATATCTATATATCAGGATGAGCAGTTCTTC
TRBV20-1,many,TRBJ2-1,NA,CSARDRGYNEQFF,TGCAGTGCTAGAGACAGGGGCTACAATGAGCAGTTCTTC
TRBV12-5,many,TRBJ2-1,NA,CASGLVHFLLSYNEQFF,TGTGCTAGTGGTTTGGTACACTTCCTGCTCTCCTACAATGAGCAGTTCTTC
TRBV5-1,many,TRBJ2-5,NA,CASSVSIQETQYF,TGCGCCAGCAGCGTTTCGATCCAAGAGACCCAGTACTTC
TRBV20-1,NA,TRBJ2-1,NA,CSASLTGAYNEQFF,TGCAGTGCTAGTTTGACAGGAGCTTACAATGAGCAGTTCTTC
TRBV28,few,TRBJ2-1,NA,CASSLRPQYEQFF,TGTGCCAGCAGTCTTCGACCCCAATATGAGCAGTTCTTC
TRBV28,few,TRBJ1-1,NA,CASCKIMNTEAFF,TGTGCCAGTTGTAAGATCATGAACACTGAAGCTTTCTTT
TRBV7-6,few,TRBJ1-1,TRBD1,CASSPDRGPGEAFF,TGTGCCAGCAGTCCAGACAGGGGGCCCGGTGAAGCTTTCTTT
TRBV14,NA,TRBJ2-1,TRBD1,CASSQPSRDRVYNEQFF,TGTGCCAGCAGCCAGCCGTCCCGGGACAGGGTTTACAATGAGCAGTTCTTC
TRBV4-3,few,TRBJ2-2,NA,CASSQGSSVNTGELFF,TGCGCCAGCAGCCAAGGCTCTAGCGTGAACACCGGGGAGCTGTTTTTT
TRBV20-1,many,TRBJ2-7,NA,CSASKKWERHEQYF,TGCAGTGCTTCGAAAAAATGGGAAAGGCACGAGCAGTACTTC